The source of this TCR beta chain is a study of blood T cell repertoires in COVID-19. Seattle-derived patients entered the study during active infection and were followed longitudinally. As originally analysed: Using reference gene primer amplification, nucleated cell counts were estimated. Sequenced by immunoSEQ multiplex PCR; TCRdb stores in-frame clones only, minus some. That table gives V, J and clone size, and the DNA gave D and trimming. The table lists roughly 180,000 clones, 70% to 90% of them singletons, with 6.5% to 7.5% in the top ten. The sequence came from an elderly man with COVID-19, enrolled during active disease. Sequences were obtained from peripheral blood.

The CDR3 reads CASSMRTGEVPGELFF. The CDR3, as DNA: TGTGCCAGTAGTATGCGGACAGGGGAGGTTCCCGGGGAGCTGTTTTTT. The genes are TRBV19 and TRBJ2-2; 9 nucleotides line up with TRBD1. The ends lost 3 bases at V and 6 bases at J; junction bases unmatched: 8. The CDR3 length is 16 residues. CDR1 and CDR2 (germline): LNHDA, SQIVND (reference sequence). The whole variable domain, filled in from reference TRBV19 and TRBJ2-2, reads DGGITQSPKYLFRKEGQNVTLSCEQNLNHDAMYWYRQDPGQGLRLIYYSQIVNDFQKGDIAEGYSVSREKKESFPLTVTSAQKNPTAFYLCASSMRTGEVPGELFFGEGSRLTVL.